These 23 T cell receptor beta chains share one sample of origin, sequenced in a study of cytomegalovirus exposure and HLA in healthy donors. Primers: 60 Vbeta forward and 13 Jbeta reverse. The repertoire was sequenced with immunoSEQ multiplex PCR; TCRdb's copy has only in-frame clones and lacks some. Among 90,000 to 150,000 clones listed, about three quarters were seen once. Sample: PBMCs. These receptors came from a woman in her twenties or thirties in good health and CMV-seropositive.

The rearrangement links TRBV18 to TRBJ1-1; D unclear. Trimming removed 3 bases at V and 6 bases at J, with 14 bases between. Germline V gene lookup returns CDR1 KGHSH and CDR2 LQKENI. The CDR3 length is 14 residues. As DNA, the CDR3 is TGTGCCAGCTCACCGAACCGGGGAGCGTCTGAAGCTTTCTTT. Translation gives CASSPNRGASEAFF.

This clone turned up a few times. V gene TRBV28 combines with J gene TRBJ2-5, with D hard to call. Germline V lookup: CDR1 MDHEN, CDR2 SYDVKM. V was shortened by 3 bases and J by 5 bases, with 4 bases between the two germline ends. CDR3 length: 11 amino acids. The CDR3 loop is CASSFRETQYF. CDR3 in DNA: TGTGCCAGCAGTTTCAGGGAGACCCAGTACTTC.

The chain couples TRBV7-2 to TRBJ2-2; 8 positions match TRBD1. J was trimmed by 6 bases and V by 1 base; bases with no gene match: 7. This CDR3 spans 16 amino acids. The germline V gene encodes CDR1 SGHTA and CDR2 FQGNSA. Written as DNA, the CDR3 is TGTGCCAGCAGCTTAGGGACCCAGGGGGCTTCCGGGGAGCTGTTTTTT. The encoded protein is CASSLGTQGASGELFF. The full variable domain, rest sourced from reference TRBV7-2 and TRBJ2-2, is GAGVSQSPSNKVTEKGKDVELRCDPISGHTALYWYRQSLGQGLEFLIYFQGNSAPDKSGLPSDRFSAERTGGSVSTLTIQRTQQEDSAVYLCASSLGTQGASGELFFGEGSRLTVL.

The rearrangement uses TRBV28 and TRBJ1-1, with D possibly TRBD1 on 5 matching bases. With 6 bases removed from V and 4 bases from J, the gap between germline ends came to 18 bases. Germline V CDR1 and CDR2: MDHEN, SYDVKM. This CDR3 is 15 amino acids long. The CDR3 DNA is TGTGCCAGCAGACCGACCTGGCGGGGGTCCACTGAAGCTTTCTTT. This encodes CASRPTWRGSTEAFF.

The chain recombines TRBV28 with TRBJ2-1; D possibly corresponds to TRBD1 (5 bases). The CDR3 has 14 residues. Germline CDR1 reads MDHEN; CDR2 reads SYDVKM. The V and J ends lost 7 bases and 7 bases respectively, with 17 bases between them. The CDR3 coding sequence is TGTGCCAGCAAACAAGGGGCCATTAATAATGAGCAGTTCTTC. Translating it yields CASKQGAINNEQFF.

CDR3 sequence (DNA): TGTGCCAGCAGCGGGCTGACAGGGGCCAATTCACCCCTCCACTTT. It codes for CASSGLTGANSPLHF. This chain links TRBV9 with TRBJ1-6; TRBD1 agrees at 8 bases. Germline-derived CDR1 and CDR2 are SGDLS and YYNGEE. This CDR3 region has 15 residues. Losses at the gene ends were 3 bases for V and 7 bases for J; bases not matched to a gene: 6.

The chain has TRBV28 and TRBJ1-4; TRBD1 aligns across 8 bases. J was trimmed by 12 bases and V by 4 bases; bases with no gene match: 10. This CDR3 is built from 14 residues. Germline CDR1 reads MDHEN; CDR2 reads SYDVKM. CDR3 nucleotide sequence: TGTGCCAGCAGTTGGGGACAGGTGAAGGTGGAACTGTTTTTT. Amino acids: CASSWGQVKVELFF.

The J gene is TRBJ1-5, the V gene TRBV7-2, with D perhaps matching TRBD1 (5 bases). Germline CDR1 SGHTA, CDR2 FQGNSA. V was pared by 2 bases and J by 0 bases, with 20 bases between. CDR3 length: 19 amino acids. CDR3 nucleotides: TGTGCCAGCAGCTTAATCAGTGCAGGGCAGCTATATAGCAATCAGCCCCAGCATTTT. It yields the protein CASSLISAGQLYSNQPQHF.

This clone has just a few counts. The CDR3: CASSPGQGSRNTIYF. Written as DNA, the CDR3 is TGTGCCAGCAGCCCTGGGCAGGGTTCAAGAAACACCATATATTTT. The J gene is TRBJ1-3, the V gene TRBV9; TRBD1 might be the D (5 bases). V lost 4 bases and J 5 bases, leaving 16 bases between the germline ends. In germline, CDR1 is SGDLS, CDR2 YYNGEE. The CDR3 consists of 15 residues. The whole variable domain, filled in from reference TRBV9 and TRBJ1-3, reads DSGVTQTPKHLITATGQRVTLRCSPRSGDLSVYWYQQSLDQGLQFLIQYYNGEERAKGNILERFSAQQFPDLHSELNLSSLELGDSALYFCASSPGQGSRNTIYFGEGSWLTVV.

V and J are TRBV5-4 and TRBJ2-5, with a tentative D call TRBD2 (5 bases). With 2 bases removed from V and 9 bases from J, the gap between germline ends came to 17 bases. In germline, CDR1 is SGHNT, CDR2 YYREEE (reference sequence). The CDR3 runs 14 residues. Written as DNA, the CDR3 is TGTGCCAGCAGCTTTCAACTAGATCCTGTGCCCCAGTACTTC. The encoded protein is CASSFQLDPVPQYF.

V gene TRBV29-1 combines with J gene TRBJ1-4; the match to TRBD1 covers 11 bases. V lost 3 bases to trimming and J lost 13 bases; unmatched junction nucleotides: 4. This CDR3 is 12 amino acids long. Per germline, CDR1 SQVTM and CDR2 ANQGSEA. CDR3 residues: CSVDGQGARLFF. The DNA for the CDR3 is TGCAGCGTTGATGGACAGGGGGCAAGACTGTTTTTT. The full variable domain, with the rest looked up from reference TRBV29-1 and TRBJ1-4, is SAVISQKPSRDICQRGTSLTIQCQVDSQVTMMFWYRQQPGQSLTLIATANQGSEATYESGFVIDKFPISRPNLTFSTLTVSNMSPEDSSIYLCSVDGQGARLFFGSGTQLSVL.

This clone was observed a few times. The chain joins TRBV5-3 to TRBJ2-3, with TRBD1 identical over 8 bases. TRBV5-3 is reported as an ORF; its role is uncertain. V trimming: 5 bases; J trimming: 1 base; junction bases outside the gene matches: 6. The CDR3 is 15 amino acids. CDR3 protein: CARSPGQGGTDTQYF. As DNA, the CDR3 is TGTGCCAGAAGTCCAGGACAGGGAGGCACAGATACGCAGTATTTT.

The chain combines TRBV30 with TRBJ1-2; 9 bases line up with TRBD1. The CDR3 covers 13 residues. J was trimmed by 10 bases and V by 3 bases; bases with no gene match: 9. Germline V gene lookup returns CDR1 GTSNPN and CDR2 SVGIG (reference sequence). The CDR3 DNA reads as TGTGCCTGGAGAGGGGACAGGGTCCGTGACTACACCTTC. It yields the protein CAWRGDRVRDYTF.

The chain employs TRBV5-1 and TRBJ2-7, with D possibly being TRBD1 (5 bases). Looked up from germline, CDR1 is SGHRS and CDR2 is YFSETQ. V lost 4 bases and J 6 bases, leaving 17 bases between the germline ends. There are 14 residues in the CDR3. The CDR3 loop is CASSPDSLTSEQYF. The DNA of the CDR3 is TGCGCCAGCAGCCCCGACAGTCTTACGAGCGAGCAGTACTTC.

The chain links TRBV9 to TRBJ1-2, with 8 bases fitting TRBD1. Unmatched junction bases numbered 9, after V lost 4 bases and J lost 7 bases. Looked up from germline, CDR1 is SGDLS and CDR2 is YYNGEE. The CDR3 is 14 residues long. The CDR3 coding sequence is TGTGCCAGCAGCAACGGGCAGGGGGCGGGTGGCTACACCTTC. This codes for CASSNGQGAGGYTF.

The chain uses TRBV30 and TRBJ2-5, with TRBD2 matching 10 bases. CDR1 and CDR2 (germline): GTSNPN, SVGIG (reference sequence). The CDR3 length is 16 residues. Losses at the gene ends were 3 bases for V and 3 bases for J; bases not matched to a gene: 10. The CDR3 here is CAWSPKRGGVEETQYF. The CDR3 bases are TGTGCCTGGAGCCCGAAGCGGGGGGGGGTGGAAGAGACCCAGTACTTC. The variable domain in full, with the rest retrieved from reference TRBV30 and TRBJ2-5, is SQTIHQWPATLVQPVGSPLSLECTVEGTSNPNLYWYRQAAGRGLQLLFYSVGIGQISSEVPQNLSASRPQDRQFILSSKKLLLSDSGFYLCAWSPKRGGVEETQYFGPGTRLLVL.

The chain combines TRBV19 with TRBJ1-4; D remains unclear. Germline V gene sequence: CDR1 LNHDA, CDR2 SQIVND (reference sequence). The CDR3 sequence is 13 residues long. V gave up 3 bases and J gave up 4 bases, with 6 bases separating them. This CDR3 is CASSINSNEKLFF. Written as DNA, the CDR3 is TGTGCCAGTAGTATTAACAGTAATGAAAAACTGTTTTTT. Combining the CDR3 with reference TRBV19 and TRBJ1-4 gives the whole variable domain DGGITQSPKYLFRKEGQNVTLSCEQNLNHDAMYWYRQDPGQGLRLIYYSQIVNDFQKGDIAEGYSVSREKKESFPLTVTSAQKNPTAFYLCASSINSNEKLFFGSGTQLSVL.

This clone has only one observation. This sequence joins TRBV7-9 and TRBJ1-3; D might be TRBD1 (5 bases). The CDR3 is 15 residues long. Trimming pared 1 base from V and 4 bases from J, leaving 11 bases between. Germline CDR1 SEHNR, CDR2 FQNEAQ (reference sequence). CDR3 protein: CASSLDGAYGNTIYF. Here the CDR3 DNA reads TGTGCCAGCAGCTTAGATGGGGCTTACGGAAACACCATATATTTT.

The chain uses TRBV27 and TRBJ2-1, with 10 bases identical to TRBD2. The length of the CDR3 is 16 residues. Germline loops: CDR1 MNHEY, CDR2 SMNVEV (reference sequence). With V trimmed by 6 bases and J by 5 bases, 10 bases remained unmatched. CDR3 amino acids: CASSVLTSGRNNEQFF. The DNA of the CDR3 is TGTGCCAGCAGCGTACTGACTAGCGGGCGTAACAATGAGCAGTTCTTC.

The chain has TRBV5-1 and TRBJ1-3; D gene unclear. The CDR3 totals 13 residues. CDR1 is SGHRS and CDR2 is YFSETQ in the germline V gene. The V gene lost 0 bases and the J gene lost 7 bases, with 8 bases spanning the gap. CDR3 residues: CASSLETGNTIYF. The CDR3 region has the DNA TGCGCCAGCAGCTTGGAAACGGGGAACACCATATATTTT.

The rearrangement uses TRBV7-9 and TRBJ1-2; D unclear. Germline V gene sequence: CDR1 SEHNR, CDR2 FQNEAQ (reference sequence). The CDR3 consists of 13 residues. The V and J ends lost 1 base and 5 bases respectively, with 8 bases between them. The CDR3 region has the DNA TGTGCCAGCAGCTTAGGGGCAGAATATGGCTACACCTTC. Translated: CASSLGAEYGYTF.

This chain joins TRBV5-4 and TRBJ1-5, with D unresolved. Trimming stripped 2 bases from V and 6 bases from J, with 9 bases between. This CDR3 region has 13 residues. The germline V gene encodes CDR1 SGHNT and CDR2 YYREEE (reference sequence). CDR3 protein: CASSLWGGQPQHF. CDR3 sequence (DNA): TGTGCCAGCAGCTTATGGGGAGGTCAGCCCCAGCATTTT.

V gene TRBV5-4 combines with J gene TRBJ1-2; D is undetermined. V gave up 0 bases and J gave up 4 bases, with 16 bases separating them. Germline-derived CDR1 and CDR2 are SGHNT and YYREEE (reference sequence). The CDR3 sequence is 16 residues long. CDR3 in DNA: TGTGCCAGCAGCTTGGGTCTGGCGAGGAGCGGCTATGGCTACACCTTC. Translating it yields CASSLGLARSGYGYTF.